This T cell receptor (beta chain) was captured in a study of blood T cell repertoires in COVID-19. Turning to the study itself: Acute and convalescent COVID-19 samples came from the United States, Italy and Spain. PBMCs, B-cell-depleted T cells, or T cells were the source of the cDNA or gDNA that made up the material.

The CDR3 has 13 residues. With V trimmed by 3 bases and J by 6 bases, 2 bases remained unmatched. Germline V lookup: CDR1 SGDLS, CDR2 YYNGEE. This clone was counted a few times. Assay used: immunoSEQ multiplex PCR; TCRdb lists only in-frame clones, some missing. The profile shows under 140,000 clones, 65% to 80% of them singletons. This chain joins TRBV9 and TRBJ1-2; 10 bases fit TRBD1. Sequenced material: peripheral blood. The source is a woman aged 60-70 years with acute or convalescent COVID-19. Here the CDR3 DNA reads TGTGCCAGCAGCGCTGGGACAGGGGATGGCTACACCTTC. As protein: CASSAGTGDGYTF. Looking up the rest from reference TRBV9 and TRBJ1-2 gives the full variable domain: DSGVTQTPKHLITATGQRVTLRCSPRSGDLSVYWYQQSLDQGLQFLIQYYNGEERAKGNILERFSAQQFPDLHSELNLSSLELGDSALYFCASSAGTGDGYTFGSGTRLTVV.